This passage covers 32 T cell receptor beta chains from one sample sequenced in a study of blood T cell repertoires in COVID-19. The protocol was immunoSEQ multiplex PCR, while the TCRdb copy is restricted to in-frame clones and leaves out a portion. The sample comprises hundreds of thousands of clones, 70% to 90% of which are singletons, and about 1.5% rests with the top ten. The sequencing sample was made of peripheral blood. The receptors come from a woman aged 25 to 39 with active or convalescent COVID-19.

The chain couples TRBV7-7 to TRBJ2-5, with 13 bases matching TRBD2. The CDR3 extends over 17 amino acids. Germline V lookup: CDR1 SSHAT, CDR2 FNYEAQ (reference sequence). The trim removed 4 bases at V and 2 bases at J, leaving 7 bases unmatched. The CDR3 bases are TGTGCCAGCAGCTCAGGGCGGACTAGCGGGGGACAAGAGACCCAGTACTTC. This sequence encodes CASSSGRTSGGQETQYF.

V and J are TRBV7-9 and TRBJ2-3; 9 nucleotides align to TRBD2. Germline V CDR1 and CDR2: SEHNR, FQNEAQ (reference sequence). The CDR3 contains 14 residues. J was trimmed by 1 base and V by 5 bases; bases with no gene match: 1. The CDR3: CASSRGRGTDTQYF. Written as DNA, the CDR3 is TGTGCCAGCAGCCGCGGGAGGGGCACAGATACGCAGTATTTT.

J is TRBJ2-7 and V is TRBV7-8; 7 bases map to TRBD2. There are 17 residues in the CDR3. From germline, CDR1 is SGHVS and CDR2 FQNEAQ. V shed 3 bases, J shed 5 bases, and the junction held 16 bases outside the gene matches. The CDR3 reads CASSFPLLRERINEQYF. CDR3 DNA: TGTGCCAGCAGCTTTCCTTTGTTGCGGGAGAGGATTAACGAGCAGTACTTC. Complete variable domain (other parts from reference TRBV7-8 and TRBJ2-7): GAGVSQSPRYKVAKRGQDVALRCDPISGHVSLFWYQQALGQGPEFLTYFQNEAQLDKSGLPSDRFFAERPEGSVSTLKIQRTQQEDSAVYLCASSFPLLRERINEQYFGPGTRLTVT.

The V and J genes are TRBV6-6 and TRBJ1-2; D perhaps matches TRBD1 (6 bases). The V end lost 5 bases, the J end lost 2 bases, and 15 bases lay between the germline ends. This CDR3 spans 15 amino acids. CDR1 and CDR2 (germline): MNHNY, SVGAGI (reference sequence). The CDR3 bases are TGTGCCAGCAGTCCCACCCGGGACACCAACTATGGCTACACCTTC. This codes for CASSPTRDTNYGYTF.

The chain's CDR3 is CSVATDGGLPQHF. The CDR3, as DNA: TGCAGCGTTGCTACGGACGGGGGTCTACCCCAGCATTTT. The chain links TRBV29-1 to TRBJ1-5, with TRBD1 as a possible D gene (5 bases). The ends were cut back, 4 bases at V and 10 bases at J, with 17 bases in the middle. The germline gives CDR1 SQVTM, CDR2 ANQGSEA. The CDR3 has 13 residues.

V gene TRBV7-2 combines with J gene TRBJ2-3; the D is unclear. This CDR3 has 13 amino acids. Trimming removed 4 bases from V and 6 bases from J, with 11 bases in between. Germline CDR1 is SGHTA and CDR2 is FQGNSA. The CDR3 region has the DNA TGTGCCAGCAGCTACCCTACGGAGGATACGCAGTATTTT. Amino acid sequence: CASSYPTEDTQYF.

The chain carries TRBV25-1 and TRBJ2-7; 10 positions agree with TRBD1. CDR1 and CDR2 (germline): MGHDK, SYGVNS. The V and J ends lost 4 bases and 2 bases, in that order; junction bases with no gene match: 5. The CDR3 is made up of 15 amino acids. The DNA for the CDR3 is TGTGCCAGCAGTGGTCTCGGGACAGGGGCCTACGAGCAGTACTTC. Protein: CASSGLGTGAYEQYF.

The rearrangement uses TRBV29-1 and TRBJ1-1; D gene unclear. The CDR3 runs 16 residues. The germline CDR1 and CDR2 sequences are SQVTM and ANQGSEA. Trimming left V 1 base short and J 0 bases short, with 15 bases between. The CDR3 sequence is CSVEVRAEAMNTEAFF. CDR3 DNA sequence: TGCAGCGTTGAAGTGAGGGCCGAAGCTATGAACACTGAAGCTTTCTTT.

The gene calls are TRBV27 and TRBJ1-5, with TRBD1 as a possible D gene (6 bases). CDR1 and CDR2 (germline): MNHEY, SMNVEV (reference sequence). Between the trimmed V and J ends, which lost 2 bases and 3 bases, there was a span of 8 bases. The CDR3 is 14 amino acids. The CDR3 reads CASSLRGINQPQHF. As DNA, the CDR3 is TGTGCCAGCAGTTTAAGGGGGATCAATCAGCCCCAGCATTTT.

V gene TRBV3-1 (or the pseudogene TRBV3-2) combines with J gene TRBJ1-4; 9 nucleotides match TRBD1. This CDR3 has 19 amino acids. With 2 bases clipped from V and 1 base from J, the junction kept 11 bases outside the gene matches. Germline-derived CDR1 and CDR2 are LGHDT and YNNKEL (reference sequence). CDR3 region: CASSQRDRAPARTNEKLFF. The CDR3 coding sequence is TGTGCCAGCAGCCAAAGGGACAGGGCCCCAGCCCGAACTAATGAAAAACTGTTTTTT.

The rearrangement joins TRBV19 to TRBJ1-2, with a weak D call TRBD1 (5 bases). V was cut by 7 bases and J by 0 bases, with 9 bases left in between. The germline V gene has CDR1 LNHDA and CDR2 SQIVND (reference sequence). The CDR3 runs to 13 residues. The CDR3 region is CASTRTPNYGYTF. The CDR3 coding sequence is TGTGCCAGTACCCGGACACCTAACTATGGCTACACCTTC.

The chain has TRBV27 and TRBJ1-1; no clear D. The CDR3 spans 17 residues. Germline assignment: CDR1 MNHEY and CDR2 SMNVEV (reference sequence). Trimming cost V 1 base and J 5 bases, with 20 bases left between them. CDR3 region: CASSLFRGGGVGTEAFF. CDR3 bases: TGTGCCAGCAGTTTATTCCGAGGCGGCGGGGTGGGAACTGAAGCTTTCTTT.

The V and J genes are TRBV9 and TRBJ2-3; 10 nucleotides agree with TRBD2. CDR1 is SGDLS, CDR2 YYNGEE, per germline. CDR3 size: 15 residues. Losses at the gene ends were 2 bases for V and 1 base for J; bases not matched to a gene: 1. The CDR3 sequence: CASSVGTSGTDTQYF. Here the CDR3 DNA reads TGTGCCAGCAGCGTGGGGACTAGCGGCACAGATACGCAGTATTTT.

The chain links TRBV2 to TRBJ2-4; 8 bases fit TRBD1. Germline CDR1 reads SNHLY; CDR2 reads FYNNEI. There are 13 residues in the CDR3. V was pared by 7 bases and J by 9 bases, with 8 bases of the junction left unmatched. The CDR3 bases are TGTGCCAGCAAAATGGGGACAGGCAGCATTCAGTACTTC. This gives the protein CASKMGTGSIQYF.

This chain links TRBV4-1 with TRBJ2-3, with 8 bases aligning to TRBD2. CDR3 length equals 15 residues. Germline V CDR1 and CDR2: MGHRA, YSYEKL. J was trimmed by 4 bases and V by 0 bases; bases with no gene match: 3. CDR3 residues: CASSQDRGGADTQYF. In nucleotides, the CDR3 is TGCGCCAGCAGCCAAGACCGGGGGGGCGCAGATACGCAGTATTTT.

The gene calls are TRBV7-9 and TRBJ1-1; TRBD1 matches 8 bases. The CDR3 totals 15 residues. Germline assignment: CDR1 SEHNR and CDR2 FQNEAQ (reference sequence). The J segment lost 5 bases and the V segment lost 4 bases, leaving 9 bases of the junction unmatched. The CDR3 nucleotides read TGTGCCAGCAGCTCCAGACAGGGGAGGGAGACTGAAGCTTTCTTT. Translating it yields CASSSRQGRETEAFF.

This clone has only one observation. CDR3 sequence reads: CSASTSGGAGQETQYF. CDR3 coding DNA: TGCAGTGCTAGTACTAGCGGGGGGGCGGGCCAAGAGACCCAGTACTTC. The chain carries TRBV20-1 and TRBJ2-5; 13 positions agree with TRBD2. After removal of 3 bases from V and 1 base from J, the junction contained 5 bases not matched to a gene. CDR1 and CDR2 from the germline V gene are DFQATT and SNEGSKA (reference sequence). The CDR3 covers 16 residues.

This rearrangement joins TRBV9 to TRBJ2-2; 7 bases align to TRBD2. This CDR3 region has 17 residues. Germline trimming cut 2 bases from V and 0 bases from J; bases unmatched to any gene: 7. CDR1 and CDR2 from the germline V gene are SGDLS and YYNGEE. The CDR3 spells CASSVFTSVTNTGELFF. DNA of the CDR3: TGTGCCAGCAGCGTGTTCACTAGCGTAACGAACACCGGGGAGCTGTTTTTT.

The chain employs TRBV2 and TRBJ1-1; D may be TRBD1 (5 bases). V dropped 8 bases and J dropped 3 bases, with 10 bases sitting between them. The CDR3 contains 12 residues. The germline V gene has CDR1 SNHLY and CDR2 FYNNEI. The CDR3 nucleotides are TGTGCCAGCGTGCGGGGCGACACTGAAGCTTTCTTT. Protein sequence: CASVRGDTEAFF.

V and J are TRBV3-1 (or the pseudogene TRBV3-2) and TRBJ1-1, with D perhaps matching TRBD1 (5 bases). V was trimmed by 5 bases and J by 5 bases, leaving 21 bases between them. CDR3 length: 16 residues. The germline CDR1 and CDR2 sequences are LGHDT and YNNKEL (reference sequence). CDR3 residues: CASSAGPVLGRTEAFF. DNA of the CDR3: TGTGCCAGCAGCGCAGGCCCAGTGCTGGGGCGGACTGAAGCTTTCTTT.

This clone was counted many times. The V gene is TRBV4-2, the J gene TRBJ2-7; no clear D. Germline V CDR1 and CDR2: LGHNA, YNFKEQ. This CDR3 spans 14 amino acids. V was shortened by 7 bases and J by 0 bases, with 13 bases between the two germline ends. CDR3 coding DNA: TGTGCCAGCACCCCCCGACTGCCCTCCTACGAGCAGTACTTC. This encodes CASTPRLPSYEQYF.

The chain joins TRBV3-1 (or the pseudogene TRBV3-2) to TRBJ1-4, with unresolved D. This CDR3 contains 15 residues. Germline assignment: CDR1 LGHDT and CDR2 YNNKEL (reference sequence). V was pared by 8 bases and J by 3 bases, with 16 bases between. The CDR3 DNA reads as TGTGCCAGCGCAATCGGCCGGGATTCTAATGAAAAACTGTTTTTT. The encoded protein is CASAIGRDSNEKLFF.

This clone appeared a few times. V and J are TRBV9 and TRBJ2-7; the match to TRBD2 covers 12 bases. This CDR3 spans 16 amino acids. CDR1 and CDR2 (germline): SGDLS, YYNGEE. The junction had 5 bases not matched to a gene; V was cut back by 0 bases and J by 4 bases. The CDR3 coding sequence is TGTGCCAGCAGCGTAGCGACTAGCGGGGGTGTATACGAGCAGTACTTC. Residues: CASSVATSGGVYEQYF.

CDR3: CASSGLRREDDGTLNQPQHF. The CDR3 DNA follows: TGTGCCAGCAGTGGGCTGAGGAGGGAGGATGACGGCACTCTCAATCAGCCCCAGCATTTT. The chain has TRBV6-1 and TRBJ1-5, with D hard to call. V was clipped by 4 bases and J by 3 bases, with 28 bases between them. The germline V gene encodes CDR1 MNHNS and CDR2 SASEGT. This CDR3 is built from 20 residues.

This clone appeared a single time. The rearrangement uses TRBV15 and TRBJ1-2; 7 positions agree with TRBD1. CDR1 and CDR2 from the germline V gene are LNHNV and YYDKDF (reference sequence). The V and J ends lost 3 bases and 3 bases, in that order; junction bases with no gene match: 4. The CDR3 totals 14 residues. CDR3 sequence (DNA): TGTGCCACCAGCAGGGACAGGCGGGACTATGGCTACACCTTC. Its protein product is CATSRDRRDYGYTF. The entire variable domain, with the rest obtained from reference TRBV15 and TRBJ1-2, is as follows: DAMVIQNPRYQVTQFGKPVTLSCSQTLNHNVMYWYQQKSSQAPKLLFHYYDKDFNNEADTPDNFQSRRPNTSFCFLDIRSPGLGDTAMYLCATSRDRRDYGYTFGSGTRLTVV.

The chain employs TRBV18 and TRBJ1-5; 7 bases fit TRBD1. Germline V gene lookup returns CDR1 KGHSH and CDR2 LQKENI. Trimming removed 3 bases from V and 1 base from J; junction bases left unmatched: 6. The CDR3 covers 16 residues. This chain's CDR3 is CASSPTTGLSNQPQHF. CDR3 bases: TGTGCCAGCTCACCCACGACAGGGTTGAGCAATCAGCCCCAGCATTTT.

The chain has TRBV7-9 and TRBJ1-6; TRBD1 might be the D (6 bases). The germline CDR1 and CDR2 sequences are SEHNR and FQNEAQ (reference sequence). V gave up 5 bases and J gave up 7 bases, with 12 bases separating them. The CDR3 spans 14 residues. In DNA, the CDR3 is TGTGCCAGCAGCCGGACAGAAGCGAATTCACCCCTCCACTTT. Its protein is CASSRTEANSPLHF.

The rearrangement uses TRBV11-2 and TRBJ2-7, with D perhaps TRBD1 (6 bases). Per germline, CDR1 SGHAT and CDR2 FQNNGV. Trimming shortened V by 5 bases and J by 2 bases, and 10 bases separated the two germline ends. CDR3 length: 13 residues. The CDR3 DNA sequence: TGTGCCAGCAGCATGGGGGACACCTACGAGCAGTACTTC. As protein: CASSMGDTYEQYF.

Only a few counts were recorded for this clone. This chain connects TRBV3-1 (or the pseudogene TRBV3-2) to TRBJ1-2, with a tentative D call TRBD1 (5 bases). CDR1 LGHDT and CDR2 YNNKEL come from the germline V gene (reference sequence). CDR3 length equals 13 residues. CDR3 region: CAGGGFGPEGYTF. DNA for the CDR3: TGTGCGGGGGGAGGTTTCGGCCCAGAGGGCTACACCTTC.

This chain links TRBV6-5 with TRBJ1-4, with D perhaps TRBD1 (5 bases). CDR1 is MNHEY, CDR2 SVGAGI, per germline. This CDR3 has 14 amino acids. V was cut by 2 bases and J by 5 bases, with 9 bases left in between. DNA of the CDR3: TGTGCCAGCAGTTACGGAACAGGAAATGAAAAACTGTTTTTT. Its protein product is CASSYGTGNEKLFF.

The chain couples TRBV7-2 to TRBJ1-2, with 7 bases matching TRBD1. CDR1 is SGHTA and CDR2 is FQGNSA in the germline V gene. After removal of 5 bases from V and 4 bases from J, the junction contained 10 bases not matched to a gene. This CDR3 spans 15 amino acids. The CDR3 region has the DNA TGTGCCAGCAGCCCGAGTGGGACAGCCGCCTATGGCTACACCTTC. It specifies CASSPSGTAAYGYTF. Drawing the rest from reference TRBV7-2 and TRBJ1-2, the complete variable domain is GAGVSQSPSNKVTEKGKDVELRCDPISGHTALYWYRQSLGQGLEFLIYFQGNSAPDKSGLPSDRFSAERTGGSVSTLTIQRTQQEDSAVYLCASSPSGTAAYGYTFGSGTRLTVV.

The chain carries TRBV19 and TRBJ1-5; the D is unclear. CDR3 length: 15 residues. CDR1 and CDR2 (germline): LNHDA, SQIVND (reference sequence). V gave up 0 bases and J gave up 0 bases, with 6 bases separating them. The CDR3 protein is CASSIDTYSNQPQHF. DNA of the CDR3: TGTGCCAGTAGTATAGACACATATAGCAATCAGCCCCAGCATTTT.